These T cell receptor beta chains were read from a single sample in a study of blood T cell repertoires in COVID-19. The table came from immunoSEQ multiplex PCR; TCRdb's copy has only in-frame clones and leaves some out. The top ten clones hold 15% to 17% of a sample with around 250,000 clones, under 90% of them seen once. What was sequenced was PBMCs or T cells enriched from blood (not recorded which). These receptors were collected from a man between 18 and 35 years old who had recovered from COVID-19. Both conserved end residues are part of each CDR3. The D gene is left open where the match is weak. Clone size is not always given. Where it is, it says once, few, many or a class for expanded clones.

-	TRBV6-5	TRBJ1-1	-	CASSYSSGPMNTEAFF	TGTGCCAGCAGTTACTCCAGCGGACCCATGAACACTGAAGCTTTCTTT
-	TRBV19	TRBJ1-4	-	CASSTTAGEKLFF	TGTGCCAGTAGTACGACAGCCGGTGAAAAACTGTTTTTT
-	TRBV24-1	TRBJ2-1	-	CATSEEPSATYNEQFF	TGTGCCACCAGTGAGGAGCCTAGCGCAACCTACAATGAGCAGTTCTTC
-	TRBV2	TRBJ1-2	-	CASRGTRIYGYTF	TGTGCCAGCAGGGGGACACGAATCTATGGCTACACCTTC
TRBD1	TRBV19	TRBJ2-2	once	CASSRPGQGMFTGELFF	TGTGCCAGTAGTAGACCGGGACAGGGGATGTTCACCGGGGAGCTGTTTTTT
-	TRBV5-1	TRBJ2-7	-	CASSLEPTYEQYF	TGCGCCAGCAGCTTGGAGCCAACCTACGAGCAGTACTTC
TRBD2	TRBV10-3	TRBJ2-1	-	CAISESRGASGFTLGSYNEQFF	TGTGCCATCAGTGAGTCGAGGGGAGCTAGCGGATTTACTTTGGGCTCCTACAATGAGCAGTTCTTC
-	TRBV7-8	TRBJ2-1	-	CASSLVGLYNEQFF	TGTGCCAGCAGCTTAGTAGGACTATACAATGAGCAGTTCTTC
TRBD2	TRBV14	TRBJ2-1	few	CASSQIGTSGHNEQFF	TGTGCCAGCAGCCAGATCGGGACTAGCGGTCACAATGAGCAGTTCTTC
TRBD1	TRBV4-1	TRBJ2-5	-	CASSQVGQQETQYF	TGCGCCAGCAGCCAAGTGGGACAGCAAGAGACCCAGTACTTC
-	TRBV15	TRBJ1-1	few	CATSRVFRNTEAFF	TGTGCCACCAGCAGAGTTTTCAGGAACACTGAAGCTTTCTTT
-	TRBV4-1	TRBJ1-6	-	CASSPDPGSLNSPLHF	TGCGCCAGCAGCCCCGACCCGGGGTCTCTAAATTCACCCCTCCACTTT
TRBD1	TRBV12-3/TRBV12-4	TRBJ2-7	-	CASSLTGGYEQYF	TGTGCCAGCAGTTTAACAGGGGGGTACGAGCAGTACTTC
-	TRBV14	TRBJ1-1	-	CASSQDRVGGAFF	TGTGCCAGCAGCCAAGACAGGGTCGGCGGAGCTTTCTTT
-	TRBV19	TRBJ1-5	-	CASSIVVDQPQHF	TGTGCCAGTAGTATAGTTGTAGATCAGCCCCAGCATTTT
-	TRBV6-1	TRBJ1-1	-	CASSVDRESPNTEAFF	TGTGCCAGCAGTGTCGACAGAGAGTCCCCAAACACTGAAGCTTTCTTT
TRBD1	TRBV19	TRBJ1-1	-	CASRRDRGNTEAFF	TGTGCCAGTAGAAGGGACAGGGGGAACACTGAAGCTTTCTTT
-	TRBV12-3/TRBV12-4	TRBJ2-7	-	CASSLQGYEQYF	TGTGCCAGCAGCCTACAGGGATACGAGCAGTACTTC
-	TRBV11-3	TRBJ2-5	-	CASSSPAGVQTQYF	TGTGCCAGCAGCAGCCCGGCCGGGGTACAGACCCAGTACTTC
TRBD1	TRBV18	TRBJ1-4	-	CASSLRRGVEKLFF	TGTGCCAGCTCCCTACGCAGGGGGGTTGAAAAACTGTTTTTT
TRBD1	TRBV5-1	TRBJ1-3	-	CASSPGQGFSGNTIYF	TGCGCCAGCAGCCCGGGACAGGGGTTCTCTGGAAACACCATATATTTT
-	TRBV7-3	TRBJ1-6	-	CASSEGGQLNSPLHF	TGTGCCAGCAGTGAAGGTGGACAACTAAATTCACCCCTCCACTTT
TRBD2	TRBV4-1	TRBJ2-1	-	CASSLMGLPYNEQFF	TGCGCCAGCAGCCTGATGGGACTACCCTACAATGAGCAGTTCTTC
-	TRBV28	TRBJ1-5	once	CASSLPTGNQPQHF	TGTGCCAGCAGTCTCCCAACGGGCAATCAGCCCCAGCATTTT
TRBD1	TRBV7-3	TRBJ2-3	-	CASSPTGGGTDTQYF	TGTGCCAGCAGCCCGACAGGGGGGGGAACAGATACGCAGTATTTT
-	TRBV10-1	TRBJ2-1	-	CASSDRDLVEQFF	TGCGCCAGCAGCGATCGGGACTTGGTCGAGCAGTTCTTC
TRBD1	TRBV7-2	TRBJ1-5	once	CASSLGTGGPQHF	TGTGCCAGCAGCTTGGGGACAGGGGGCCCCCAGCATTTT
-	TRBV7-2	TRBJ1-2	-	CASSLEGQVYGYTF	TGTGCCAGCAGCTTAGAGGGACAAGTCTATGGCTACACCTTC
TRBD2	TRBV11-2	TRBJ2-1	-	CASSLMGGSYNEQFF	TGTGCCAGCAGCTTAATGGGCGGGAGTTACAATGAGCAGTTCTTC
-	TRBV5-1	TRBJ1-6	-	CASSFLAGAPRNSPLHF	TGCGCCAGCAGCTTTCTGGCGGGGGCCCCTCGTAATTCACCCCTCCACTTT
-	TRBV19	TRBJ2-5	once	CASSIKFAGQETQYF	TGTGCCAGTAGTATTAAGTTCGCAGGTCAAGAGACCCAGTACTTC
-	TRBV9	TRBJ2-7	-	CASSAAGQYF	TGTGCCAGCAGCGCCGCAGGGCAGTACTTC
-	TRBV5-1	TRBJ2-7	-	CASTREGGGYEQYF	TGCGCCAGCACCAGGGAGGGAGGGGGCTACGAGCAGTACTTC
-	TRBV5-4	TRBJ2-6	-	CAGPLVGLPSTGANVLTF	TGTGCCGGGCCACTCGTAGGTCTACCTTCGACCGGGGCCAACGTCCTGACTTTC
-	TRBV6-5	TRBJ2-1	-	CASSYSGGDGEQFF	TGTGCCAGCAGTTACTCGGGCGGGGACGGTGAGCAGTTCTTC
TRBD1	TRBV18	TRBJ2-1	-	CASSRMTGVDNEQFF	TGTGCCAGCTCACGGATGACAGGGGTAGACAATGAGCAGTTCTTC
-	TRBV30	TRBJ1-5	-	CAWSARVGNQPQHF	TGTGCCTGGAGTGCCAGGGTGGGGAATCAGCCCCAGCATTTT
-	TRBV4-1	TRBJ1-2	-	CASSQGPMTGTYGYTF	TGCGCCAGCAGCCAAGGTCCCATGACTGGTACTTATGGCTACACCTTC
TRBD1	TRBV5-1	TRBJ2-7	-	CASKTGSSSYEQYF	TGCGCCAGCAAGACAGGGTCGAGCTCCTACGAGCAGTACTTC
-	TRBV27	TRBJ1-5	-	CASRHSLGNQPQHF	TGTGCCAGCAGGCACTCACTAGGCAATCAGCCCCAGCATTTT
-	TRBV30	TRBJ2-3	-	CAWSRAGWGTDTQYF	TGTGCCTGGAGTAGGGCGGGGTGGGGCACAGATACGCAGTATTTT
-	TRBV27	TRBJ1-5	-	CASSLMSGRVQPQHF	TGTGCCAGCAGCCTAATGAGTGGGCGAGTTCAGCCCCAGCATTTT
-	TRBV27	TRBJ1-5	-	CASSFGGTVNQPQHF	TGTGCCAGCAGTTTCGGAGGGACGGTTAATCAGCCCCAGCATTTT
-	TRBV30	TRBJ1-2	-	CAWSKDGFYGYTF	TGTGCCTGGAGCAAAGACGGGTTCTATGGCTACACCTTC
-	TRBV6-5	TRBJ2-2	-	CASSYSSLTGELFF	TGTGCCAGCAGTTACTCTAGTCTAACCGGGGAGCTGTTTTTT
TRBD1	TRBV3-1/TRBV3-2	TRBJ1-5	-	CASSAFTTGGGQPQHF	TGTGCCAGCAGCGCGTTTACCACAGGGGGCGGGCAGCCCCAGCATTTT
TRBD2	TRBV6-2/TRBV6-3	TRBJ2-7	-	CASSYSRPGGGMFYEQYF	TGTGCCAGCAGTTACAGTCGCCCGGGCGGGGGGATGTTCTACGAGCAGTACTTC
-	TRBV30	TRBJ2-3	-	CAWSDTGIPLDTQYF	TGTGCCTGGAGTGACACAGGGATTCCGTTGGATACGCAGTATTTT
-	TRBV11-3	TRBJ1-2	-	CASSLGQEYGYTF	TGTGCCAGCAGCTTAGGGCAAGAATATGGCTACACCTTC
-	TRBV7-9	TRBJ1-6	many	CPTTPHDRGGVNSPLHF	TGCCCCACCACCCCCCACGACCGGGGGGGAGTAAATTCACCCCTCCACTTT
-	TRBV14	TRBJ2-3	-	CASSQERTQYF	TGTGCCAGCAGCCAAGAGCGAACGCAGTATTTT
TRBD2	TRBV11-3	TRBJ2-7	once	CASSLYYGGAYEQYF	TGTGCCAGCAGCTTATATTACGGGGGGGCCTACGAGCAGTACTTC
-	TRBV10-3	TRBJ1-3	-	CAISVFGGGAGNTIYF	TGTGCCATCAGTGTATTTGGCGGAGGGGCAGGAAACACCATATATTTT
TRBD1	TRBV5-1	TRBJ2-1	-	CASSLARQGHYNEQFF	TGCGCCAGCAGCTTGGCACGACAGGGCCACTACAATGAGCAGTTCTTC
-	TRBV24-1	TRBJ2-6	-	CATSDPRQDSGANVLTF	TGTGCCACCAGTGATCCGAGACAGGATTCTGGGGCCAACGTCCTGACTTTC
-	TRBV3-1/TRBV3-2	TRBJ2-5	-	CASSLPGIGGVKTQYF	TGTGCCAGCAGCCTCCCGGGGATCGGTGGGGTGAAGACCCAGTACTTC
TRBD1	TRBV28	TRBJ1-6	-	CASSTGGQANHF	TGTGCCAGCAGTACGGGTGGACAGGCCAACCACTTT
TRBD2	TRBV7-3	TRBJ2-2	-	CASSLSVTSGQRGELFF	TGTGCCAGCAGCTTGAGTGTGACTAGCGGCCAACGCGGGGAGCTGTTTTTT
-	TRBV29-1	TRBJ1-2	-	CSVEPGFDGYTF	TGCAGCGTTGAACCAGGGTTTGATGGCTACACCTTC
-	TRBV27	TRBJ2-7	-	CASSLGGRSYEQYF	TGTGCCAGCAGTTTAGGAGGCAGATCCTACGAGCAGTACTTC